This T cell receptor (beta chain) was recorded in a study of cytomegalovirus exposure and HLA in healthy donors. The V and J ends lost 6 bases and 2 bases, in that order; junction bases with no gene match: 8. The CDR3 loop spans 14 amino acids. The germline V gene has CDR1 SQVTM and CDR2 ANQGSEA. 60 Vbeta and 13 Jbeta primers were used in PCR. The method was immunoSEQ multiplex PCR; TCRdb's version includes in-frame clones alone and lacks a portion of them. The profile shows some 200,000 clones, roughly 90% of them singletons. Sequencing input: PBMCs. This sequence joins TRBV29-1 and TRBJ2-5; TRBD1 agrees at 8 bases. The source is a girl under three years old in good health and CMV-seronegative. CDR3 protein: CSVTGQGAQETQYF. CDR3 DNA: TGCAGCGTAACCGGACAGGGAGCGCAAGAGACCCAGTACTTC.